The T cell receptor beta chain described here comes from a study of cytomegalovirus exposure and HLA in healthy donors. Trimming removed 4 bases at V and 5 bases at J, with 9 bases between. The CDR3 covers 12 residues. Germline loops: CDR1 SGHRS, CDR2 YFSETQ. The PCR contained 60 Vbeta and 13 Jbeta primers. Sequencing was performed with immunoSEQ multiplex PCR; in TCRdb, only in-frame clones are kept and a portion is missing. The sample lists about 180,000 clones; roughly 85% were seen once. This cohort consisted of healthy bone marrow donors. The chain recombines TRBV5-1 with TRBJ1-1; D might be TRBD1 (6 bases). The clonotype was recovered from a man aged 35 to 55 in good health and CMV-seropositive. Sequenced sample: PBMCs. The CDR3 is CASSTGQTEAFF. The CDR3 DNA sequence: TGCGCCAGCAGCACTGGACAGACTGAAGCTTTCTTT.